Reported below is one T cell receptor beta chain. The target antigen is unknown. The germline CDR1 and CDR2 sequences are ENHRY and SYGVKD. The CDR3 contains 13 residues. Deletions cut 10 bases from V and 3 bases from J, with 13 bases between. This entry belongs to a study of cytomegalovirus exposure and HLA in healthy donors. Study-wide results and caveats: Reported performance of the classifier showed diagnosis of cytomegalovirus status with high specificity and sensitivity.

PCR primers comprised 60 Vbeta and 13 Jbeta primers. The protocol was immunoSEQ multiplex PCR, while the TCRdb copy is restricted to in-frame clones and leaves out a portion. The sample carries over 200,000 clones, over 65% recorded once. Material: PBMCs. The receptor was isolated from a human donor in good health. The chain couples TRBV10-3 to TRBJ1-5; a weak D match, TRBD1 (5 bases). The chain's CDR3 is CATAEGANQPQHF. The CDR3 DNA reads TGTGCCACGGCGGAAGGGGCCAATCAGCCCCAGCATTTT.